One sample yielded the 9 T cell receptor beta chains listed below, sequenced in a study of blood T cell repertoires in COVID-19. Method: immunoSEQ multiplex PCR; TCRdb's copy keeps in-frame clones and lacks some. The sample contains about 150,000 clones, 65% to 85% of which appear only once. Sequenced material: PBMCs or T cells enriched from blood (not recorded which). The receptors derive from a man in his 70s who had been exposed to COVID-19.

This clone was detected a few times. The gene calls are TRBV19 and TRBJ2-3; 9 nucleotides agree with TRBD2. The CDR3 consists of 15 residues. Germline V gene data show CDR1 as LNHDA and CDR2 as SQIVND (reference sequence). The V gene end was trimmed by 5 bases and the J gene end by 1 base; junction bases not matched to a gene: 4. CDR3 in amino acids: CASSDPSGGTDTQYF. The CDR3 DNA follows: TGTGCCAGTAGTGACCCTAGCGGGGGCACAGATACGCAGTATTTT.

The V and J genes are TRBV2 and TRBJ2-3, with D possibly matching TRBD2 (6 bases). The V and J ends lost 4 bases and 3 bases respectively, with 14 bases between them. This CDR3 has 15 amino acids. Per the germline V gene, CDR1 is SNHLY and CDR2 is FYNNEI. CDR3 nucleotide sequence: TGTGCCAGCAGTGTTTCAGGGACTGGTACAGATACGCAGTATTTT. Its protein is CASSVSGTGTDTQYF.

The chain links TRBV6-2 or TRBV6-3 to TRBJ2-1, with D uncertain. Per germline, CDR1 MNHEY and CDR2 SVGEGT. This CDR3 contains 16 residues. V lost 5 bases, J lost 5 bases, and 19 bases lay in between. CDR3 sequence (DNA): TGTGCCAGCAGTCATCGACGGCGCAATGGAGACAATGAGCAGTTCTTC. Amino acid sequence: CASSHRRRNGDNEQFF.

DNA for the CDR3: TGTGCCAGCAGTAGGCGGTTCCAAGAGACCCAGTACTTC. Translated: CASSRRFQETQYF. The chain links TRBV6-2 or TRBV6-3 to TRBJ2-5; no clear D. CDR1 is MNHEY and CDR2 is SVGEGT in the germline V gene. The CDR3 extends over 13 amino acids. The V end lost 5 bases, the J end lost 1 base, and 8 bases lay between the germline ends.

The J gene is TRBJ2-3, the V gene TRBV7-3; TRBD1 might be the D (6 bases). Germline V gives CDR1 SGHTA, CDR2 FQGTGA. The CDR3 is 14 residues long. Trimming stripped 4 bases from V and 3 bases from J, with 11 bases between. The CDR3 DNA reads TGTGCCAGCAGCTGGGGTAGGGGGACAGATACGCAGTATTTT. Amino acids: CASSWGRGTDTQYF.

J is TRBJ1-5 and V is TRBV27; no definite D call. The V and J ends lost 1 base and 5 bases respectively, with 12 bases between them. This CDR3 region has 15 residues. From germline, CDR1 is MNHEY and CDR2 SMNVEV (reference sequence). For the CDR3, the DNA is TGTGCCAGCAGTTTATTCAACCCCAGGTATCAGCCCCAGCATTTT. The encoded protein is CASSLFNPRYQPQHF.

The V call is TRBV7-3, the J call TRBJ1-4, with a weak D call TRBD1 (6 bases). CDR3 length: 13 residues. The germline V and J ends were trimmed by 1 base and 7 bases, with 7 bases remaining between them. CDR1 is SGHTA and CDR2 is FQGTGA in the germline V gene. The CDR3 DNA reads as TGTGCCAGCAGCTTAATCAGGGGTGAAAAACTGTTTTTT. It codes for CASSLIRGEKLFF.

The CDR3 here is CASPRTGGVPIPNYGYTF. The CDR3 DNA reads as TGTGCCAGCCCGAGGACAGGGGGCGTCCCTATACCTAACTATGGCTACACCTTC. The chain combines TRBV7-2 with TRBJ1-2; 11 bases match TRBD1. Trimming at V came to 8 bases and at J to 0 bases, leaving 14 bases not matched to a gene. Germline assignment: CDR1 SGHTA and CDR2 FQGNSA. This CDR3 is built from 18 residues.

This sequence joins TRBV11-2 and TRBJ2-2, with D maybe TRBD2 (7 bases). CDR1 SGHAT and CDR2 FQNNGV come from the germline V gene. Trimming removed 5 bases from V and 11 bases from J, with 21 bases in between. The CDR3 is 15 amino acids. CDR3 region: CASSPPGGLSRELFF. In nucleotides, the CDR3 is TGTGCCAGCAGCCCCCCGGGGGGCCTCTCGAGAGAGCTGTTTTTT.